A single sample is the source of the 12 T cell receptor beta chains below, sequenced in a study of regulatory and conventional T cells in RAG deficiency. TCRdb keeps only in-frame clones here, not all; method: immunoSEQ multiplex PCR. This sample has more than 40,000 clones, with 85% to 90% found just once. The sorted conventional CD4+ T cells were CD25-low and CD127-high, with genomic DNA sequenced. In addition, the sample was reused for a study of regulatory T cells. That work contributes: The PCR used 52 TRBV and 13 TRBJ primers.

The source material was CD4+ effector T cells sorted from blood. The source of these receptors is a human donor in good health.

The chain is built from TRBV21-1 and TRBJ2-3; the D segment call TRBD2 is taken from the table without a DNA check. TRBV21-1 is classified as a pseudogene. The CDR3 is 17 amino acids. The CDR3 is CASSKVFTGVYTDTQYF. The CDR3 bases are TGTGCCAGCAGCAAAGTGTTTACGGGAGTCTACACAGATACGCAGTATTTT.

The J gene is TRBJ2-2, the V gene TRBV7-3, with 8 bases matching TRBD2. CDR1 and CDR2 (germline): SGHTA, FQGTGA. The CDR3 covers 14 residues. V trimming: 5 bases; J trimming: 4 bases; junction bases outside the gene matches: 3. The chain's CDR3 is CASSRGGGTGELFF. The CDR3 DNA reads as TGTGCCAGCAGCCGGGGGGGCGGCACCGGGGAGCTGTTTTTT.

The chain employs TRBV28 and TRBJ1-5; D is unclear. V was shortened by 5 bases and J by 5 bases, with 7 bases between the two germline ends. There are 12 residues in the CDR3. CDR1 MDHEN and CDR2 SYDVKM come from the germline V gene. The CDR3 loop reads CASSLPHQPQHF. In nucleotides, the CDR3 is TGTGCCAGCAGTCTCCCGCATCAGCCCCAGCATTTT.

V usage is TRBV14 and J usage is TRBJ1-4, with 9 bases identical to TRBD1. The CDR3 has 15 residues. The V and J ends lost 5 bases and 11 bases, in that order; junction bases with no gene match: 12. In germline, CDR1 is SGHDN, CDR2 FVKESK. CDR3 sequence reads: CASSYKMRDRDKLFF. DNA of the CDR3: TGTGCCAGCAGCTATAAGATGCGGGACAGGGATAAACTGTTTTTT.

The rearrangement joins TRBV7-9 to TRBJ1-2; 7 nucleotides line up with TRBD1. V shed 0 bases, J shed 8 bases, and the junction held 9 bases outside the gene matches. Germline CDR1 reads SEHNR; CDR2 reads FQNEAQ (reference sequence). This CDR3 has 15 residues. The chain's CDR3 is CASSLALGQVGGYTF. CDR3 DNA sequence: TGTGCCAGCAGCTTAGCGCTTGGACAGGTTGGGGGCTACACCTTC.

The chain carries TRBV5-1 and TRBJ1-6; D call uncertain. Trimming cost V 7 bases and J 5 bases, with 7 bases left between them. CDR1 is SGHRS and CDR2 is YFSETQ in the germline V gene. The CDR3 totals 12 residues. In nucleotides, the CDR3 is TGCGCCAGCCGACAAGATAATTCACCCCTCCACTTT. Protein: CASRQDNSPLHF.

The CDR3 is CASSQALAGGSLDTQYF. CDR3 nucleotide sequence: TGTGCCAGCAGCCAAGCCCTAGCGGGGGGCAGTTTAGATACGCAGTATTTT. V and J are TRBV4-2 and TRBJ2-3; 11 bases are a match to TRBD2. The CDR3 has 17 amino acids. With V trimmed by 1 base and J by 5 bases, 8 bases remained unmatched. Germline V gives CDR1 LGHNA, CDR2 YNFKEQ.

This chain connects TRBV7-3 to TRBJ2-1; 12 nucleotides match TRBD2. CDR3 length: 16 residues. Losses at the gene ends were 5 bases for V and 4 bases for J; bases not matched to a gene: 6. The V gene's germline CDR1 is SGHTA and CDR2 FQGTGA. This CDR3 is CASSRTSGASYNEQFF. The CDR3 DNA reads TGTGCCAGCAGCAGGACTAGCGGGGCCAGTTACAATGAGCAGTTCTTC.

The chain carries TRBV29-1 and TRBJ1-2; D might be TRBD1 (5 bases). V dropped 4 bases and J dropped 7 bases, with 13 bases sitting between them. The CDR3 extends over 12 amino acids. Germline lookup yields CDR1 SQVTM and CDR2 ANQGSEA. The CDR3 nucleotides are TGCAGCGTTGGGTCCGGGGACGGTGGCTACACCTTC. Its protein product is CSVGSGDGGYTF.

V is TRBV7-2 and J is TRBJ2-1, with 12 bases identical to TRBD2. Germline CDR1 SGHTA, CDR2 FQGNSA. Unmatched junction bases numbered 5, after V lost 2 bases and J lost 6 bases. The CDR3 sequence is 16 residues long. CDR3 residues: CASSLRSTSGGNEQFF. In nucleotides, the CDR3 is TGTGCCAGCAGCTTAAGATCGACTAGCGGGGGCAATGAGCAGTTCTTC.

The chain couples TRBV19 to TRBJ1-3; D is unclear. V lost 3 bases, J lost 0 bases, and 6 bases lay in between. CDR1 and CDR2 from the germline V gene are LNHDA and SQIVND (reference sequence). The CDR3 runs 14 residues. CDR3 sequence: CASSMGRSGNTIYF. DNA for the CDR3: TGTGCCAGTAGTATGGGCCGCTCTGGAAACACCATATATTTT. The full variable domain, completed using reference TRBV19 and TRBJ1-3, is DGGITQSPKYLFRKEGQNVTLSCEQNLNHDAMYWYRQDPGQGLRLIYYSQIVNDFQKGDIAEGYSVSREKKESFPLTVTSAQKNPTAFYLCASSMGRSGNTIYFGEGSWLTVV.

The J gene is TRBJ2-1, the V gene TRBV7-9; D may be TRBD2 (6 bases). Trimming took off 1 base at V and 6 bases at J, with 10 bases between the two ends. Germline values: CDR1 SEHNR, CDR2 FQNEAQ (reference sequence). This CDR3 has 14 amino acids. The CDR3 is CASSLGLEINEQFF. For the CDR3, the DNA is TGTGCCAGCAGCTTAGGACTAGAGATCAATGAGCAGTTCTTC.